This T cell receptor (beta chain) was sequenced during a study of Graves' ophthalmopathy and Graves' hyperthyroidism. What supplied the PBMCs was about 10 ml of fresh peripheral blood. RNA transcripts served as template for amplifying TCR beta CDR3 sequences. After a first-round RT-PCR with HTBI primers, a second-round multiplex PCR was run. In TCRdb, the multiplex PCR reads were re-called with MiXCR into one record per CDR3 protein. Of 200,000 to 250,000 distinct CDR3 sequences detected, under 30% appear once; the ten largest clones hold approximately 9.6%. In this sample, this clonotype turned up many times. Material for sequencing was peripheral blood. This TCR derives from a man in his fifties with Graves' ophthalmopathy.

The CDR3 is CASSLYGNYNSPLHF. CDR3 in DNA: TGTGCCAGCAGTTTATACGGGAACTATAATTCACCCCTCCACTTT. V gene TRBV28 combines with J gene TRBJ1-6, with no clear D. CDR1 is MDHEN and CDR2 is SYDVKM in the germline V gene. Trimming took 1 base from V and 3 from J, leaving 7 bases between them. The CDR3 contains 15 residues. Looking up the rest from reference TRBV28 and TRBJ1-6 gives the full variable domain: DVKVTQSSRYLVKRTGEKVFLECVQDMDHENMFWYRQDPGLGLRLIYFSYDVKMKEKGDIPEGYSVSREKKERFSLILESASTNQTSMYLCASSLYGNYNSPLHFGNGTRLTVT.